A few counts support the clone carrying this T cell receptor beta chain. The sample is drawn from a study of human T cells and chemical hapten exposure. Overall study context: Sensitization applied 2% DPC to about 2 cm by about 2 cm of upper inner arm skin.

What the library attached to individual cDNA molecules were unique molecular identifiers. TCRdb re-called the RACE reads through MiXCR, storing one row per CDR3 protein. The table shows 74,000 or so distinct CDR3 sequences, with 10% occurring only once. There are 16 residues in the CDR3. The V segment lost 5 bases and the J segment 4 bases; nucleotides outside the gene matches: 7. Germline assignment: CDR1 SGHTS and CDR2 YDEGEE. Time point specified: patch test 1, 2 weeks after DPC sensitization. Documented treatment: therapeutic diphenylcyclopropenone sensitization with weekly scalp DPC. This clonotype was obtained from a woman in her fifties or sixties with alopecia areata. Some clones in this sample may be carry-over from other donors' samples. Sequencing was performed on whole blood, taken in connection with sensitization to the hapten diphenylcyclopropenone (DPC). The rearrangement links TRBV5-8 to TRBJ2-3; 13 bases map to TRBD2. The DNA of the CDR3 is TGTGCCAGCAGTTCCGGACTAGCGGGAGACGCAGATACGCAGTATTTT. Protein product: CASSSGLAGDADTQYF.